The following is a TCR beta chain sequence with its context. Its antigen remains unidentified. Assay used: immunoSEQ multiplex PCR; TCRdb lists only in-frame clones, some missing. The sample carries under 30,000 clones, more than 80% recorded once. The data were obtained in a study of T cells in pancreatic ductal adenocarcinoma. Study-wide results and caveats: The resected pancreatic cancer cohort was biased toward the minority with early-stage disease. Unique clonotypes were around 7.6-fold more numerous in blood than in tumor. No significant tumor-blood clonality difference; means were about 0.12 and 0.073. Enrichment of CD45RO+ effector over naive T cells in tumors may bias clonality.

No neoadjuvant therapy was given to the selected pancreatic ductal adenocarcinoma patients before their surgery. Material: PBMCs. The receptor comes from a human donor with pancreatic ductal adenocarcinoma.

Written as DNA, the CDR3 is TGTGCCAGCAGCTTAGTCGGAGGCAATCAGCCCCAGCATTTT. This gives the protein CASSLVGGNQPQHF. This sequence joins TRBV7-2 and TRBJ1-5; D is ambiguous. The CDR3 is 14 residues long. From germline, CDR1 is SGHTA and CDR2 FQGNSA. V was cut by 1 base and J by 2 bases, with 6 bases left in between.